This T cell receptor beta chain was retrieved from a study of blood T cell repertoires in COVID-19 (dated by TCRdb to 2018 to 2020). Describing the broader study: Samples covering the acute and convalescent phases of COVID-19 were provided by collaborators in the United States, Italy and Spain. The repertoires were released in a freely available public database intended as a resource for research on the immune response to SARS-CoV-2. Samples came from the ongoing ImmuneRACE study (first 160 participants) plus 1,254 subjects from 6 global collaborators. The material from the prospective study consisted of cDNA or gDNA derived from T cells, B-cell-depleted T cells, or PBMCs. Subjects who had been exposed to COVID-19, were actively infected with it, or had recovered from it provided the deeply sampled blood TCRbeta repertoires that made up the dataset. Sample metadata almost always included a de-identified subject ID, COVID-19 status, age in years and sex. HLA class I and class II types, where available, came from metadata supplied by the sample provider rather than from assay-based typing.

In regard to this clone: What this receptor recognizes is not known. Per-base quality was not reported, and no clone a single base away is much larger than it.

The immunoSEQ Assay, a bias-controlled multiplex PCR, was used to amplify TCRbeta CDR3 regions from genomic DNA. As for the authors' bioinformatics: The number of nucleated cells in each sample was estimated by amplification of reference gene primers within the assay. To quantify the absolute abundance of each unique TCRbeta CDR3 rearrangement, sequence reads were collapsed and filtered. For each sample, productive Simpson clonality was calculated as the square root of Simpson's diversity index across productive rearrangements. In TCRdb, the immuneACCESS table is reduced to in-frame sequences with V and J assigned. These tables do not hold every clone; where another copy was compared, an unresolved V gene accounts for under half, and the others remain unexplained. D and trimming come from the DNA, and the V and J calls and clone size come from that table. A total of about 190,000 clones appear in this sample, around 79% of them only once. Approximately 13% of the sample is held by the ten biggest clonotypes.

What the work shows at the level of the full study, not this receptor alone: The amount of clinical and demographic metadata varied by source and participant and was provided uncurated.

The germline V end is reduced by 3 bases and the J end by 1 base; junction bases left unmatched: 9. Via the germline V gene, CDR1 is SGHRS and CDR2 YFSETQ. The CDR3 covers 17 residues, taking in both the cysteine and the phenylalanine. Only the CDR3 region is kept as DNA, spanning 51 bases read in frame from base 1. Each collaborating institution followed its own protocols to collect whole blood in K2EDTA tubes. For TCRbeta analysis, collaborator samples were shipped as frozen whole blood, as isolated PBMCs, or as DNA extracted from either sample type. The source of this sequence is a woman between 45 and 65 years old with acute or convalescent COVID-19. The sequence joins TRBV5-1 to TRBJ2-2; 7 central bases correspond to TRBD1. The sequenced sample was peripheral blood. CDR3 reads: CASSSDPDRVNTGELFF. In nucleotides, the sequence is TGCGCCAGCAGCTCTGACCCCGACAGGGTGAACACCGGGGAGCTGTTTTTT.